Following are 20 T cell receptor beta chains from one sample sequenced in a study of cytomegalovirus exposure and HLA in healthy donors. This PCR relied on a set of 60 Vbeta primers and 13 Jbeta primers. Here immunoSEQ multiplex PCR was the method, and the copy in TCRdb shows in-frame clones only, minus some. The sample contains about 77,000 clones, 75% to 80% of which appear only once. Sequenced: PBMCs. The receptors come from a man in his forties in good health and CMV-seronegative.

V usage is TRBV4-3 and J usage is TRBJ2-2, with D perhaps TRBD1 (7 bases). CDR3 length: 16 residues. Germline values: CDR1 LGHNA, CDR2 YSLEER. Trimming cost V 0 bases and J 4 bases, with 12 bases left between them. The CDR3 nucleotides read TGCGCCAGCAGCCAAGACAGTCAGGGGGGCACCGGGGAGCTGTTTTTT. Its translation: CASSQDSQGGTGELFF.

This chain joins TRBV18 and TRBJ1-5, with TRBD1 matching 9 bases. The CDR3 has 15 amino acids. CDR1 and CDR2 from the germline V gene are KGHSH and LQKENI. Trimming cost V 6 bases and J 5 bases; bases outside gene matches: 8. The CDR3 here is CASSPGTGSYQPQHF. In DNA, the CDR3 is TGTGCCAGCTCTCCCGGGACAGGGTCTTATCAGCCCCAGCATTTT.

The V gene is TRBV27, the J gene TRBJ1-2; 8 nucleotides line up with TRBD1. V gave up 3 bases and J gave up 10 bases; unmatched junction bases: 10. The CDR3 contains 14 residues. Germline CDR1 is MNHEY and CDR2 is SMNVEV (reference sequence). CDR3 in DNA: TGTGCCAGCAGTTTGGAGGCAGGGGGCTTCTACTACACCTTC. As protein: CASSLEAGGFYYTF.

This clone came up a few times. The junction departs from the called germline gene at one end, perhaps through a read error. Other DNA variants within this sample encode the same CDR3. V and J are TRBV5-4 and TRBJ2-5, with D possibly TRBD1 on 6 matching bases. CDR1 and CDR2 (germline): SGHNT, YYREEE (reference sequence). CDR3 length equals 13 residues. In DNA, the CDR3 is TGCGCCAGCAGACTGACAGGCCAAGAGACCCAGTACTTC. Its protein is CASRLTGQETQYF. Based on the CDR3 plus reference TRBV5-4 and TRBJ2-5, the full variable domain is ETGVTQSPTHLIKTRGQQVTLRCSSQSGHNTVSWYQQALGQGPQFIFQYYREEENGRGNFPPRFSGLQFPNYSSELNVNALELDDSALYLCASRLTGQETQYFGPGTRLLVL.

The chain employs TRBV9 and TRBJ2-7; D call uncertain. From germline, CDR1 is SGDLS and CDR2 YYNGEE. The CDR3 totals 14 residues. V lost 6 bases and J lost 2, with 15 bases in between. The CDR3 coding sequence is TGTGCCAGCAACAAGTTCCCAGGCCCCTACGAGCAGTACTTC. Protein: CASNKFPGPYEQYF.

The chain uses TRBV7-2 and TRBJ2-7; 7 bases line up with TRBD1. Germline CDR1 is SGHTA and CDR2 is FQGNSA. The J segment lost 6 bases and the V segment lost 3 bases, leaving 2 bases of the junction unmatched. CDR3 size: 12 residues. In DNA form, the CDR3 reads TGTGCCAGCAGCTTCAGGGGGAGCGAGCAGTACTTC. Translated: CASSFRGSEQYF.

The gene calls are TRBV5-1 and TRBJ2-7; maybe TRBD2 (5 bases). Between the trimmed V and J ends, which lost 3 bases and 4 bases, there was a span of 8 bases. In germline, CDR1 is SGHRS, CDR2 YFSETQ. The CDR3 length is 12 residues. CDR3 coding DNA: TGCGCCAGCAGCTATGACTATTACGAGCAGTACTTC. Protein: CASSYDYYEQYF. Full variable domain (missing parts from reference TRBV5-1 and TRBJ2-7): KAGVTQTPRYLIKTRGQQVTLSCSPISGHRSVSWYQQTPGQGLQFLFEYFSETQRNKGNFPGRFSGRQFSNSRSEMNVSTLELGDSALYLCASSYDYYEQYFGPGTRLTVT.

The V and J genes are TRBV6-1 and TRBJ2-3, with 9 positions matching TRBD1. The CDR3 length is 14 residues. Germline V CDR1 and CDR2: MNHNS, SASEGT. V lost 5 bases to trimming and J lost 4 bases; unmatched junction nucleotides: 4. CDR3 DNA: TGTGCCAGCAGTCCGGGACAGGGAGCAGATACGCAGTATTTT. It is translated as CASSPGQGADTQYF.

This clone has just a few counts. J is TRBJ1-4 and V is TRBV6-5; 9 nucleotides match TRBD1. Trimming removed 8 bases from V and 8 bases from J; junction bases left unmatched: 6. CDR3 size: 13 residues. CDR1 and CDR2 from the germline V gene are MNHEY and SVGAGI. CDR3 region: CASCRTGVEKLFF. The CDR3 DNA follows: TGTGCCAGCTGTCGGACAGGGGTCGAAAAACTGTTTTTT.

The CDR3 here is CASSEQGGSPLHF. The CDR3 nucleotides read TGTGCCAGCAGCGAACAGGGCGGATCACCCCTCCACTTT. V gene TRBV7-9 combines with J gene TRBJ1-6; perhaps TRBD1 as D (6 bases). In germline, CDR1 is SEHNR, CDR2 FQNEAQ (reference sequence). V shed 5 bases and J shed 10 bases, with 12 bases lying between them. This CDR3 has 13 amino acids.

J is TRBJ2-7 and V is TRBV6-1, with 8 bases that match TRBD1. The V gene's germline CDR1 is MNHNS and CDR2 SASEGT. V was clipped by 6 bases and J by 4 bases; unmatched bases: 5. The CDR3 runs 13 residues. The CDR3 loop reads CASRLGQGYEQYF. The CDR3 nucleotides are TGTGCCAGCAGACTAGGACAGGGTTACGAGCAGTACTTC.

V is TRBV11-2 and J is TRBJ2-1; possible D gene TRBD1, 5 bases. CDR1 is SGHAT and CDR2 is FQNNGV in the germline V gene. V was pared by 0 bases and J by 10 bases, with 19 bases between. There are 16 residues in the CDR3. The CDR3, as DNA: TGTGCCAGCAGCTTAGAAAGGAGTTCAGGGCTACGCGAGCAGTTCTTC. This encodes CASSLERSSGLREQFF.

This chain uses TRBV4-1 with TRBJ2-7; 11 bases line up with TRBD2. This CDR3 contains 16 residues. Germline values: CDR1 MGHRA, CDR2 YSYEKL. V gave up 0 bases and J gave up 2 bases; unmatched junction bases: 3. As DNA, the CDR3 is TGCGCCAGCAGCCAAGATTCTAGCGGGGGGACCTACGAGCAGTACTTC. It encodes CASSQDSSGGTYEQYF.

DNA of the CDR3: TGTGCCACCAGCAGGGAGAACTCCTACAGGGGGCGAGGCACAGATACGCAGTATTTT. This translates into CATSRENSYRGRGTDTQYF. This rearrangement joins TRBV15 to TRBJ2-3; 9 bases are a match to TRBD1. The CDR3 covers 19 residues. J gave up 1 base and V 3 bases, and 14 bases lay outside the gene matches. The germline gives CDR1 LNHNV, CDR2 YYDKDF (reference sequence).

The sample holds a few counts of this clone. The chain carries TRBV7-3 and TRBJ2-1; TRBD2 aligns across 12 bases. The CDR3 is 15 residues long. After removal of 4 bases from V and 8 bases from J, the junction contained 6 bases not matched to a gene. Germline CDR1 reads SGHTA; CDR2 reads FQGTGA. The CDR3 bases are TGTGCCAGCAGCTGGACTAGCGGGGCTCTCGATGAGCAGTTCTTC. It is translated as CASSWTSGALDEQFF.

The CDR3 loop reads CASSSTPRAETQYF. The CDR3 DNA is TGTGCCAGTAGTTCTACCCCGAGGGCGGAGACCCAGTACTTC. The chain employs TRBV19 and TRBJ2-5; a possible D gene is TRBD2 (5 bases). Trimming left V 5 bases short and J 5 bases short, with 15 bases between. Germline CDR1 is LNHDA and CDR2 is SQIVND (reference sequence). This CDR3 spans 14 amino acids.

J is TRBJ2-1 and V is TRBV4-2, with 12 nucleotides matching TRBD2. The CDR3 sequence is 18 residues long. Germline-derived CDR1 and CDR2 are LGHNA and YNFKEQ. Trimming took 3 bases from V and 4 from J; bases not matched to a gene: 10. CDR3 sequence: CASSHGPPTSGGYNEQFF. CDR3 nucleotides: TGTGCCAGCAGCCACGGCCCCCCGACTAGCGGGGGATACAATGAGCAGTTCTTC.

This rearrangement joins TRBV6-6 to TRBJ1-2; D may be TRBD1 (5 bases). The V gene's germline CDR1 is MNHNY and CDR2 SVGAGI (reference sequence). This CDR3 is 13 amino acids long. The V gene lost 6 bases and the J gene lost 8 bases, with 16 bases spanning the gap. This chain's CDR3 is CASSPGGAAGYTF. The CDR3 DNA sequence: TGTGCCAGCAGCCCCGGGGGAGCGGCCGGCTACACCTTC.

This chain links TRBV18 with TRBJ2-7; TRBD2 is a possible D gene (7 bases). The V gene's germline CDR1 is KGHSH and CDR2 LQKENI. The ends were cut back, 4 bases at V and 3 bases at J, with 22 bases in the middle. The CDR3 extends over 17 amino acids. The CDR3: CASSHVRRGGLFYEQYF. The CDR3 nucleotides are TGTGCCAGCTCACATGTTAGGAGGGGGGGGCTATTCTACGAGCAGTACTTC.

The rearrangement uses TRBV5-1 and TRBJ2-7; TRBD1 aligns across 7 bases. This CDR3 contains 15 residues. Germline V gene data show CDR1 as SGHRS and CDR2 as YFSETQ. The J segment lost 0 bases and the V segment lost 0 bases, leaving 3 bases of the junction unmatched. CDR3 in amino acids: CASSLGQGSSYEQYF. CDR3 DNA sequence: TGCGCCAGCAGCTTGGGACAGGGAAGCTCCTACGAGCAGTACTTC.